These T cell receptor beta chains were read from a single sample in a study of long-term antiretroviral therapy in people with HIV. TCRdb's table, derived via immunoSEQ multiplex PCR, lists solely in-frame clones and lacks some. This table has about 15,000 clones, 75% to 90% appearing once. The input for sequencing was unsorted PBMCs, taken 0.3 years after starting antiretroviral therapy. These receptors all come from a man aged 18 to 30 with HIV. CDR3s include the opening cysteine and the closing phenylalanine or tryptophan. The D gene is left open where the match is weak. A clone size is listed for some rows: how often the clone was seen (once, few, many), or a class if it is expanded.

size: .
J: TRBJ2-5
V: TRBV19
D: TRBD1
CDR3: CASSNRDRVETQYF
DNA: TGTGCCAGTAGTAATCGGGACAGGGTAGAGACCCAGTACTTC

size: .
J: TRBJ1-1
V: TRBV20-1
D: .
CDR3: CSARDGEAFF
DNA: TGCAGTGCAAGGGACGGTGAAGCTTTCTTT

size: few
J: TRBJ1-2
V: TRBV30
D: .
CDR3: CAWRQKGAATGAF
DNA: TGTGCCTGGAGGCAAAAGGGAGCGGCCACCGGGGCCTTC

size: .
J: TRBJ2-5
V: TRBV27
D: .
CDR3: CASSQGRTQETQYF
DNA: TGTGCCAGCAGCCAAGGGCGGACGCAAGAGACCCAGTACTTC

size: .
J: TRBJ2-5
V: TRBV10-3
D: TRBD1
CDR3: CAISAGTGLEETQYF
DNA: TGTGCCATCAGTGCCGGGACAGGGCTGGAAGAGACCCAGTACTTC

size: once
J: TRBJ2-3
V: TRBV5-1
D: .
CDR3: CASRVLGRDTQYF
DNA: TGCGCCAGCAGGGTATTGGGACGAGATACGCAGTATTTT

size: few
J: TRBJ1-6
V: TRBV6-6
D: .
CDR3: CASSGRTESPLHF
DNA: TGTGCCAGCAGTGGTCGGACGGAGTCACCCCTCCACTTT

size: few
J: TRBJ1-4
V: TRBV7-2
D: TRBD1
CDR3: CASSLEADRPVFF
DNA: TGTGCCAGCAGCTTAGAGGCGGACAGGCCGGTGTTTTTT

size: .
J: TRBJ2-3
V: TRBV15
D: .
CDR3: CATSRQGGSTDTQYF
DNA: TGTGCCACCAGCAGACAGGGGGGGAGCACAGATACGCAGTATTTT

size: .
J: TRBJ1-1
V: TRBV11-2
D: .
CDR3: CASSLSGWATEAFF
DNA: TGTGCCAGCAGCTTATCGGGTTGGGCCACTGAAGCTTTCTTT

size: once
J: TRBJ2-1
V: TRBV9
D: .
CDR3: CASSVVGTAALYNEQFF
DNA: TGTGCCAGCAGCGTGGTGGGGACTGCAGCCCTCTACAATGAGCAGTTCTTC

size: .
J: TRBJ2-5
V: TRBV5-4
D: .
CDR3: CASRMGVQETQYF
DNA: TGTGCCAGCAGGATGGGAGTCCAAGAGACCCAGTACTTC

size: .
J: TRBJ2-1
V: TRBV29-1
D: TRBD2
CDR3: CSGARSGGRTKRMAYNEQFF
DNA: TGCAGCGGTGCCCGTAGCGGGGGGCGAACCAAAAGAATGGCCTACAATGAGCAGTTCTTC

size: .
J: TRBJ2-7
V: TRBV5-1
D: .
CDR3: CASSSERDTSYEQYF
DNA: TGCGCCAGCAGCTCCGAAAGGGACACCTCCTACGAGCAGTACTTC

size: .
J: TRBJ1-4
V: TRBV7-8
D: .
CDR3: CASSLDEKLFF
DNA: TGTGCCAGCAGCTTAGATGAAAAACTGTTTTTT

size: .
J: TRBJ2-7
V: TRBV2
D: TRBD1
CDR3: CASNSGTGSYEQYF
DNA: TGTGCCAGCAACTCCGGGACAGGAAGCTACGAGCAGTACTTC

size: .
J: TRBJ1-4
V: TRBV7-6
D: TRBD1
CDR3: CASSLVGTGNEKLFF
DNA: TGTGCCAGCAGCTTAGTAGGGACAGGCAATGAAAAACTGTTTTTT

size: few
J: TRBJ1-2
V: TRBV5-1
D: .
CDR3: CASSLGETWGYTF
DNA: TGCGCCAGCAGCTTGGGCGAGACCTGGGGCTACACCTTC

size: .
J: TRBJ2-4
V: TRBV5-5
D: .
CDR3: CASSPDRQNIQYF
DNA: TGTGCCAGCAGCCCCGACAGACAAAACATTCAGTACTTC

size: .
J: TRBJ2-7
V: TRBV2
D: .
CDR3: CASVGTEQYF
DNA: TGTGCCAGCGTCGGGACCGAGCAGTACTTC

size: few
J: TRBJ1-5
V: TRBV2
D: .
CDR3: CASSGTGNGQPQHF
DNA: TGTGCCAGCAGTGGAACAGGGAACGGGCAGCCCCAGCATTTT

size: .
J: TRBJ2-6
V: TRBV28
D: .
CDR3: CASSYFSGANVLTF
DNA: TGTGCCAGCAGTTATTTCTCTGGGGCCAACGTCCTGACTTTC

size: .
J: TRBJ2-3
V: TRBV27
D: .
CDR3: CASSAPMGVEDTQYF
DNA: TGTGCCAGCAGCGCACCGATGGGGGTGGAAGATACGCAGTATTTT

size: .
J: TRBJ1-1
V: TRBV2
D: .
CDR3: CASREVLGGAFF
DNA: TGTGCCAGCAGGGAGGTTCTTGGGGGAGCTTTCTTT

size: .
J: TRBJ1-1
V: TRBV5-6
D: .
CDR3: CASSLSGLNTEAFF
DNA: TGTGCCAGCAGCCTGTCAGGTTTGAACACTGAAGCTTTCTTT

size: once
J: TRBJ1-1
V: TRBV6-5
D: TRBD1
CDR3: CASGTGNWAEAFF
DNA: TGTGCCAGCGGGACAGGGAATTGGGCTGAAGCTTTCTTT

size: .
J: TRBJ2-3
V: TRBV6-6
D: TRBD2
CDR3: CASSYGAGGPADTQYF
DNA: TGTGCCAGCAGTTACGGGGCGGGGGGGCCCGCAGATACGCAGTATTTT

size: few
J: TRBJ1-6
V: TRBV7-3
D: TRBD1
CDR3: CASSRQGSPLHF
DNA: TGTGCCAGCAGCCGACAGGGGTCACCCCTCCACTTT

size: .
J: TRBJ2-1
V: TRBV5-1
D: .
CDR3: CASSRGASYNEQFF
DNA: TGCGCCAGCAGCCGCGGGGCCTCCTACAATGAGCAGTTCTTC

size: .
J: TRBJ2-7
V: TRBV7-8
D: .
CDR3: CASSPLVGGPYEQYF
DNA: TGTGCCAGCAGCCCCCTAGTGGGGGGCCCCTACGAGCAGTACTTC

size: .
J: TRBJ2-3
V: TRBV27
D: .
CDR3: CASSFQGTDTQYF
DNA: TGTGCCAGCAGTTTTCAGGGCACAGATACGCAGTATTTT

size: .
J: TRBJ2-2
V: TRBV4-1
D: .
CDR3: CASSQVYRVAGELFF
DNA: TGCGCCAGCAGCCAAGTATACAGGGTAGCCGGGGAGCTGTTTTTT

size: .
J: TRBJ2-7
V: TRBV27
D: TRBD2
CDR3: CASSLWGGSSYEQYF
DNA: TGTGCCAGCAGTTTATGGGGGGGTAGCTCCTACGAGCAGTACTTC

size: .
J: TRBJ2-1
V: TRBV7-7
D: .
CDR3: CASSLGRSYNEQFF
DNA: TGTGCTAGCAGCTTAGGTCGCTCCTACAATGAGCAGTTCTTC

size: .
J: TRBJ2-5
V: TRBV7-9
D: .
CDR3: CASRQNPRAQTLQETQYF
DNA: TGTGCCAGCAGGCAGAACCCTCGAGCCCAGACCCTACAAGAGACCCAGTACTTC

size: .
J: TRBJ2-1
V: TRBV11-2
D: TRBD2
CDR3: CASSPTSGAINEQFF
DNA: TGTGCCAGCAGTCCGACTAGCGGGGCAATCAATGAGCAGTTCTTC

size: .
J: TRBJ2-7
V: TRBV7-3
D: .
CDR3: CASSLKPGYEQYF
DNA: TGTGCCAGCAGCTTAAAACCCGGCTACGAGCAGTACTTC

size: .
J: TRBJ1-4
V: TRBV2
D: .
CDR3: CASSEGPIGTNEKLFF
DNA: TGTGCCAGCAGTGAGGGCCCAATTGGGACTAATGAAAAACTGTTTTTT

size: .
J: TRBJ2-1
V: TRBV7-2
D: .
CDR3: CASSLPGGNEQFF
DNA: TGTGCCAGCAGCTTACCTGGAGGGAATGAGCAGTTCTTC

size: .
J: TRBJ2-7
V: TRBV5-6
D: .
CDR3: CASSKPGHNYEQYF
DNA: TGTGCCAGCAGCAAGCCGGGACATAACTACGAGCAGTACTTC

size: .
J: TRBJ1-2
V: TRBV5-1
D: .
CDR3: CASSGGINYGYTF
DNA: TGCGCCAGCAGCGGCGGCATTAACTATGGCTACACCTTC